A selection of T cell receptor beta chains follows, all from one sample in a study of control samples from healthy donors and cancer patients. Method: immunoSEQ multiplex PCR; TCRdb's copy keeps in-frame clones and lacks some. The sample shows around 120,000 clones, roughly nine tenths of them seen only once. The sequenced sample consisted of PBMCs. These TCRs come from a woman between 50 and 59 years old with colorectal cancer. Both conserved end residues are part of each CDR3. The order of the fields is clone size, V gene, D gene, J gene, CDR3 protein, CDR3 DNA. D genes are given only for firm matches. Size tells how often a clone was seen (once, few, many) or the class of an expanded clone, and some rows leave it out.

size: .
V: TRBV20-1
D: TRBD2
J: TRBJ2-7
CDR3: CSASPSGGATYEQYF
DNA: TGCAGTGCTAGTCCCAGCGGGGGGGCAACTTACGAGCAGTACTTC

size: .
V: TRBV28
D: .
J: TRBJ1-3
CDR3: CASSGYSSGNTIYF
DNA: TGTGCCAGCAGCGGCTACAGCTCTGGAAACACCATATATTTT

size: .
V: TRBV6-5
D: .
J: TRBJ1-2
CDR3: CASSYLTSGTYGYTF
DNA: TGTGCCAGCAGTTACCTAACCTCAGGAACCTATGGCTACACCTTC

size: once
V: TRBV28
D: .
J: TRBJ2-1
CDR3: CASTRGQTYNEQFF
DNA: TGTGCCAGCACTCGGGGGCAGACCTACAATGAGCAGTTCTTC

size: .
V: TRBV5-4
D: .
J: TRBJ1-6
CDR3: CASSMGLPPNSPLHF
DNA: TGTGCCAGCAGCATGGGCCTGCCCCCTAATTCACCCCTCCACTTT

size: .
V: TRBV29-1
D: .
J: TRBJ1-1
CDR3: CSAGTEEAFF
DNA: TGCAGCGCTGGGACGGAAGAAGCTTTCTTT

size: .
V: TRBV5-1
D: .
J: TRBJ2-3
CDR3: CASSSGTQTPDTQYF
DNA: TGCGCCAGCAGCTCGGGGACACAGACTCCCGATACGCAGTATTTT

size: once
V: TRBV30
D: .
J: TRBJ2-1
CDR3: CAWGPPSWYNEQFF
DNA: TGTGCCTGGGGGCCCCCCAGTTGGTACAATGAGCAGTTCTTC

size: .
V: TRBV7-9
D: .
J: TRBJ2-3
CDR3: CASSLDRVRGDTQYF
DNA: TGTGCCAGCAGCTTAGATAGGGTCCGAGGAGATACGCAGTATTTT

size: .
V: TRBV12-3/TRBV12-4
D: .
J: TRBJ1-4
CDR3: CASSFYGIEKLFF
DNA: TGTGCCAGCAGTTTTTATGGTATTGAAAAACTGTTTTTT

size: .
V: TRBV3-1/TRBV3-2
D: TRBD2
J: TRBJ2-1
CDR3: CASSQGTSGDGREQFF
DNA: TGTGCCAGCAGCCAAGGGACTAGCGGGGACGGGCGAGAGCAGTTCTTC

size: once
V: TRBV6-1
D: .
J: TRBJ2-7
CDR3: CASSDVGTGFYEQYF
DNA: TGTGCCAGCAGTGATGTGGGGACCGGTTTCTACGAGCAGTACTTC

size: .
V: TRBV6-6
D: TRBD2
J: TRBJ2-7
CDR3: CASRGGENDYEQYF
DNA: TGTGCCAGCAGGGGGGGGGAAAACGACTACGAGCAGTACTTC

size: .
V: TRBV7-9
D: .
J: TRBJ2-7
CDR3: CASSLGGPYEQYF
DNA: TGTGCCAGCAGCTTAGGGGGACCCTACGAGCAGTACTTC

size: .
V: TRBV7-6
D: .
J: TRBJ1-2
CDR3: CASSLASGTTTTAVGYTF
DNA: TGTGCCAGCAGCTTAGCGTCCGGGACAACGACAACTGCTGTTGGCTACACCTTC

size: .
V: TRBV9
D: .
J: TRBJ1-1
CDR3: CASSVGGASRTEAFF
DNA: TGTGCCAGCAGCGTAGGGGGCGCATCTAGAACTGAAGCTTTCTTT

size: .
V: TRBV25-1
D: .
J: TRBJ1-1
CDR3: CASSDPPGLNTEAFF
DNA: TGTGCCAGCAGTGACCCGCCAGGGCTGAACACTGAAGCTTTCTTT

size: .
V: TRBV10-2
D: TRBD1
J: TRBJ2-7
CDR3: CASRSGTGDYEQYF
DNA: TGCGCCAGCAGATCCGGGACAGGAGATTACGAGCAGTACTTC

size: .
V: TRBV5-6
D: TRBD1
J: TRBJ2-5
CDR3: CASSLYDRVDETQYF
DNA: TGTGCCAGCAGCTTGTATGACAGGGTAGATGAGACCCAGTACTTC

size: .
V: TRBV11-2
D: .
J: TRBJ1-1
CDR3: CASRKRGDTEAFF
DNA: TGTGCCAGCAGAAAAAGGGGGGACACTGAAGCTTTCTTT

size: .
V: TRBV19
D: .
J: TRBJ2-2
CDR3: CASTMRGRANTGELFF
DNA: TGTGCCAGTACCATGCGTGGCAGGGCGAACACCGGGGAGCTGTTTTTT

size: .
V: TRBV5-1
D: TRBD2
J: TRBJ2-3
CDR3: CASNERLAEHTDTQYF
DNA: TGCGCCAGCAACGAGAGACTAGCGGAGCACACAGATACGCAGTATTTT

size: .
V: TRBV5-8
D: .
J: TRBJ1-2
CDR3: CASTASSNYGYTF
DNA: TGTGCCAGCACCGCCAGTTCTAACTATGGCTACACCTTC

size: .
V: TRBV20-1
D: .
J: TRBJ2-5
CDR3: CSASGQETQYF
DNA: TGCAGTGCTAGCGGGCAAGAGACCCAGTACTTC

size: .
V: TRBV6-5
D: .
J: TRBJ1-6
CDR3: CASSYLDRAGSLHF
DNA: TGTGCCAGCAGTTACTTGGACCGGGCGGGATCCCTCCACTTT

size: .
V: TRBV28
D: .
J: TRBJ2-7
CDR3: CASSLALIYEQYF
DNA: TGTGCCAGCAGTTTGGCGCTCATCTACGAGCAGTACTTC

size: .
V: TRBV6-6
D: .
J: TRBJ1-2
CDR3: CASSYSGPEGGYTF
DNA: TGTGCCAGCAGTTACTCGGGTCCGGAGGGTGGCTACACCTTC

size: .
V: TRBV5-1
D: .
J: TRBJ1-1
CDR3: CASSFGGNTEAFF
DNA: TGCGCCAGCAGCTTCGGGGGGAACACTGAAGCTTTCTTT

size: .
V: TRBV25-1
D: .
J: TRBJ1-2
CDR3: CASSKGSVRGYTF
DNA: TGTGCCAGCAGTAAGGGTAGCGTTCGTGGCTACACCTTC

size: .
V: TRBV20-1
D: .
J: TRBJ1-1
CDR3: CSARSRLEAFF
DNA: TGCAGTGCTAGGAGCAGACTCGAAGCTTTCTTT

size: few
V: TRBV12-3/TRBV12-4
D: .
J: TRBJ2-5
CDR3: CASSYQETQYF
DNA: TGTGCCAGCAGCTACCAAGAGACCCAGTACTTC

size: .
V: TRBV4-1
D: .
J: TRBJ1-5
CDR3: CASSQGGGGRQPQHF
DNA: TGCGCCAGCAGCCAAGGGGGTGGGGGGAGGCAGCCCCAGCATTTT

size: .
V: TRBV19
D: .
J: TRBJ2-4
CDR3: CASSIIPGEGNIQYF
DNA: TGTGCCAGTAGTATCATCCCAGGGGAGGGAAACATTCAGTACTTC

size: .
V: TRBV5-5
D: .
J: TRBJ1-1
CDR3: CASSLVWRVYTEAFF
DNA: TGTGCCAGCAGCTTGGTGTGGAGGGTGTACACTGAAGCTTTCTTT

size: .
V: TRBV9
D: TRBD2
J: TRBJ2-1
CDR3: CASSVGLAGGKQFF
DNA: TGTGCCAGCAGCGTAGGTCTAGCGGGAGGGAAGCAGTTCTTC

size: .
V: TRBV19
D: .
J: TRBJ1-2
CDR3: CASSKQGAMAYGYTF
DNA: TGTGCCAGTAGCAAACAGGGAGCGATGGCCTATGGCTACACCTTC

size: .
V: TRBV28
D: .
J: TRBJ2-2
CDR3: CASSWSRELFF
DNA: TGTGCCAGCAGTTGGAGTAGGGAGCTGTTTTTT

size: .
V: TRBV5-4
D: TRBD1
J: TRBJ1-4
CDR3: CASSSTGDSRNEKLFF
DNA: TGTGCCAGCAGCAGCACCGGGGACAGCCGTAATGAAAAACTGTTTTTT

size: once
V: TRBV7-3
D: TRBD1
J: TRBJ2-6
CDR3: CASGDRGAGANVLTF
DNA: TGTGCCAGTGGGGACAGGGGAGCTGGGGCCAACGTCCTGACTTTC

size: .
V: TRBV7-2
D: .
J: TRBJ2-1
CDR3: CASSLLRNNEQFF
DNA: TGTGCCAGCAGCTTACTTCGAAACAATGAGCAGTTCTTC

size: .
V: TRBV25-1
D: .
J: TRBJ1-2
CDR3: CASSERGGYGYTF
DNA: TGTGCCAGCAGTGAAAGGGGGGGCTATGGCTACACCTTC

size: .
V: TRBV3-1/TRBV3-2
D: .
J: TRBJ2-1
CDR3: CASSQRGSDEQFF
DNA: TGTGCCAGCAGCCAACGGGGTTCGGATGAGCAGTTCTTC

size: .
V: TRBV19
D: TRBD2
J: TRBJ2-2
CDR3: CASKRLAGVGNTGELFF
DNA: TGTGCCAGTAAAAGACTAGCGGGAGTTGGAAACACCGGGGAGCTGTTTTTT

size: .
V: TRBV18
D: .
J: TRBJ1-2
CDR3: CASSPRPGDYGYTF
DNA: TGTGCCAGCTCACCTCGGCCAGGGGACTATGGCTACACCTTC

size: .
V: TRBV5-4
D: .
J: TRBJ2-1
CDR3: CASSSGPGLNEQFF
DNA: TGTGCCAGCAGCTCGGGACCAGGGCTCAATGAGCAGTTCTTC